This TCR beta chain was observed in a study of OX40 agonist ivuxolimab in advanced cancers. The wider study: An agonistic human IgG2 monoclonal antibody against OX40 (CD134) was given.

Concerning this clone: The antigen is undetermined.

Study observations and caveats: It was not determined which antigens were specifically recognized by the peripheral T cells that had undergone clonal expansion.

Assay used: immunoSEQ multiplex PCR; TCRdb lists only in-frame clones, some missing. The profile shows over 65,000 clones, approximately 90% of them singletons. The sequencing used CD4+ or CD8+ T cells sorted from blood, collected in a trial of the OX40 agonist ivuxolimab. This clonotype was obtained from an adult with an advanced solid tumor such as melanoma, head and neck, liver or kidney cancer.

CDR3: CASSWGQGRGYTF. In DNA, the CDR3 is TGTGCCAGCAGTTGGGGACAGGGGCGCGGCTACACCTTC. The chain employs TRBV27 and TRBJ1-2; 10 bases fit TRBD1. This CDR3 is 13 amino acids long. Germline V gene sequence: CDR1 MNHEY, CDR2 SMNVEV (reference sequence). V gave up 4 bases and J gave up 8 bases; unmatched junction bases: 4.